This T cell receptor (beta chain) was identified in a study of cytomegalovirus exposure and HLA in healthy donors. The primer mix had 60 Vbeta and 13 Jbeta primers. The method was immunoSEQ multiplex PCR; TCRdb's version includes in-frame clones alone and lacks a portion of them. Among about 93,000 clones listed, 65% to 85% were seen once. General study findings and limits: Sequence variants that were highly shared formed a cluster that was likely a sequencing artifact. In a later analysis, an Asian-associated ancestry cluster reportedly showed fewer N-insertions than the roughly 710-donor mean.

With V trimmed by 5 bases and J by 4 bases, 5 bases remained unmatched. Looked up from germline, CDR1 is MRHNA and CDR2 is SNTAGT. This CDR3 is built from 17 residues. Comments on this clone: Its specificity is not known.

This TCR derives from a man aged 45-60 years in good health and CMV-seronegative. The V gene is TRBV6-4, the J gene TRBJ2-2; 15 bases are shared with TRBD2. Material: PBMCs. The CDR3 sequence is CASSPGTSGRSTGELFF. DNA of the CDR3: TGTGCCAGCAGTCCCGGGACTAGCGGGAGGAGCACCGGGGAGCTGTTTTTT.